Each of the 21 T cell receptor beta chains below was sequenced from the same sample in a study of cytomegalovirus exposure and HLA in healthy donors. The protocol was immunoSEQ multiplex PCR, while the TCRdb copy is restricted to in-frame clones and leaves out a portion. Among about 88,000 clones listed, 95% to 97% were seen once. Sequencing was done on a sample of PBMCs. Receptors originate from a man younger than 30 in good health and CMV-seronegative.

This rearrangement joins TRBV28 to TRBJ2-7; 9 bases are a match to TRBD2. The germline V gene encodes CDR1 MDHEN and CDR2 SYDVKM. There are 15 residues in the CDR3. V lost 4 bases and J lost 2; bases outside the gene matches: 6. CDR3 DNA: TGTGCCAGCAGTTCTAGCGGGAAGAAGACCTACGAGCAGTACTTC. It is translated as CASSSSGKKTYEQYF.

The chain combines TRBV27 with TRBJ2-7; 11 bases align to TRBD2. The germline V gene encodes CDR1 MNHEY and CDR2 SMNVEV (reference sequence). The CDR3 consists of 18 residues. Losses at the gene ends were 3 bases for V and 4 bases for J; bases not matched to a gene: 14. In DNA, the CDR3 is TGTGCCAGCAGTTTTAACCCGCCTACTAGCGGGAGTATTTACGAGCAGTACTTC. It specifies CASSFNPPTSGSIYEQYF.

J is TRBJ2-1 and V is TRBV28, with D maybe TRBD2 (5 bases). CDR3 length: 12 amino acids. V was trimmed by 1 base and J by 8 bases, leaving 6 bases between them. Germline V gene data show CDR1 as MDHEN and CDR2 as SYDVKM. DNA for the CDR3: TGTGCCAGCAGTTTATCGGGGTATGAGCAGTTCTTC. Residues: CASSLSGYEQFF.

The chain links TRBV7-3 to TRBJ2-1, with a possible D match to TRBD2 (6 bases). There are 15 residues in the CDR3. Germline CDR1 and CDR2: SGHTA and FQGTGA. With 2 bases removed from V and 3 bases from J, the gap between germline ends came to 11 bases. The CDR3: CASSLGGTRYNEQFF. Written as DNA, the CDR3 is TGTGCCAGCAGCTTAGGCGGGACCCGCTACAATGAGCAGTTCTTC.

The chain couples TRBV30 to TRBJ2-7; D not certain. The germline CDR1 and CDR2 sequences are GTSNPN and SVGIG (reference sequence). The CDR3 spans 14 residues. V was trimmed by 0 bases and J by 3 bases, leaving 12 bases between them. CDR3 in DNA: TGTGCCTGGAGTGTTAAACACAGACACTACGAGCAGTACTTC. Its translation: CAWSVKHRHYEQYF.

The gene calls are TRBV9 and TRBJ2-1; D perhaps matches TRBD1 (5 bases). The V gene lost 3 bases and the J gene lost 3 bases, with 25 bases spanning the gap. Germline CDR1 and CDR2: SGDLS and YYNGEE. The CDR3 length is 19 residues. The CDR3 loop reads CASSGRQTRRAPVYNEQFF. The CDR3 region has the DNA TGTGCCAGCAGCGGAAGACAGACCCGTCGAGCCCCCGTCTACAATGAGCAGTTCTTC.

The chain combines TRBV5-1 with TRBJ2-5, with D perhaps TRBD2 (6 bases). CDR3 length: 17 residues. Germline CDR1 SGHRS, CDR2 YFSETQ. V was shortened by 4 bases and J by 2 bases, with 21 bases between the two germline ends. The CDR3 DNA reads TGCGCCAGCAGCCCTGTTGGGGGATTGGAGGGGCAAGAGACCCAGTACTTC. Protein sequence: CASSPVGGLEGQETQYF.

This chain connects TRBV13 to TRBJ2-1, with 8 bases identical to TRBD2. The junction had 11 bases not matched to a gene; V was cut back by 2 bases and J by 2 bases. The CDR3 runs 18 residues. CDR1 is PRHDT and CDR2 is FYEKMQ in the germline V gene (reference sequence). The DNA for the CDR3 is TGTGCCAGCAGCTTAAGAGGGCCGTCGACTAGCGCCTACAATGAGCAGTTCTTC. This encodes CASSLRGPSTSAYNEQFF. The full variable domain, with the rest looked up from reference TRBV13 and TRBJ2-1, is AAGVIQSPRHLIKEKRETATLKCYPIPRHDTVYWYQQGPGQDPQFLISFYEKMQSDKGSIPDRFSAQQFSDYHSELNMSSLELGDSALYFCASSLRGPSTSAYNEQFFGPGTRLTVL.

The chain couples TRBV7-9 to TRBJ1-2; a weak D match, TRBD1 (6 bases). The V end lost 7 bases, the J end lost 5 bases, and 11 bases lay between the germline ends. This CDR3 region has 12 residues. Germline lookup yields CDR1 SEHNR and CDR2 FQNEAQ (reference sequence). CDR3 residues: CASIPQGYGYTF. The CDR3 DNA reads TGTGCCAGCATCCCACAGGGATATGGCTACACCTTC. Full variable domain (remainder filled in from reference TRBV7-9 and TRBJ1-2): DTGVSQNPRHKITKRGQNVTFRCDPISEHNRLYWYRQTLGQGPEFLTYFQNEAQLEKSRLLSDRFSAERPKGSFSTLEIQRTEQGDSAMYLCASIPQGYGYTFGSGTRLTVV.

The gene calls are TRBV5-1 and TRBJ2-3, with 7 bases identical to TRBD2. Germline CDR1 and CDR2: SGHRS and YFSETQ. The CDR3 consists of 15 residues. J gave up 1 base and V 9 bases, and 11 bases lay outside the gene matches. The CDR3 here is CATRPGGSGTDTQYF. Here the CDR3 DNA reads TGCGCCACACGACCGGGCGGGAGCGGCACAGATACGCAGTATTTT. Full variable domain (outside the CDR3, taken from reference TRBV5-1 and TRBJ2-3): KAGVTQTPRYLIKTRGQQVTLSCSPISGHRSVSWYQQTPGQGLQFLFEYFSETQRNKGNFPGRFSGRQFSNSRSEMNVSTLELGDSALYLCATRPGGSGTDTQYFGPGTRLTVL.

The CDR3 region has the DNA TGTGCCAGCCGGGAGGGGTCTAGCGGGAAACACTACGAGCAGTACTTC. Its translation: CASREGSSGKHYEQYF. The chain combines TRBV19 with TRBJ2-7; 9 nucleotides line up with TRBD2. The V gene end was trimmed by 9 bases and the J gene end by 3 bases; junction bases not matched to a gene: 15. The CDR3 totals 16 residues. Germline V gene data show CDR1 as LNHDA and CDR2 as SQIVND (reference sequence).

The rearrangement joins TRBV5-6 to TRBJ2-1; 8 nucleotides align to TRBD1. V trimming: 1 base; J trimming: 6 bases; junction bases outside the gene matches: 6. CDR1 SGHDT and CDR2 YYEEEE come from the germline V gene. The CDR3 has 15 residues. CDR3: CASSLSQGASNEQFF. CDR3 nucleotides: TGTGCCAGCAGCTTGTCGCAGGGGGCATCCAATGAGCAGTTCTTC.

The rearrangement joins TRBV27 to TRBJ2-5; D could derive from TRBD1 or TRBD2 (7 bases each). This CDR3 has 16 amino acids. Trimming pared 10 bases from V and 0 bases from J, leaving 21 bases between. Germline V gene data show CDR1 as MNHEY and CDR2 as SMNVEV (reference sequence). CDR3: CATREGAGGYQETQYF. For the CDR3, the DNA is TGTGCCACCAGGGAGGGGGCAGGGGGGTACCAAGAGACCCAGTACTTC.

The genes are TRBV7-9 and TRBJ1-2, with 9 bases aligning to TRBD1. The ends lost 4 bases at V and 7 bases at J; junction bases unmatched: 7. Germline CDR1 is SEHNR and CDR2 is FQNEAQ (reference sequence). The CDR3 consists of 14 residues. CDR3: CASSSDRGLGGYTF. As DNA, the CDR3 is TGTGCCAGCAGCTCGGACAGGGGTCTGGGTGGCTACACCTTC.

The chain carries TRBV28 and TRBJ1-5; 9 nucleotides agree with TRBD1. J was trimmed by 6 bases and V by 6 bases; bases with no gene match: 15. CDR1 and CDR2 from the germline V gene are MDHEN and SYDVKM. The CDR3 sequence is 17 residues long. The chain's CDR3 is CASSRQVGQGFGQPQHF. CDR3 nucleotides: TGTGCCAGCAGCCGTCAAGTAGGACAGGGGTTTGGTCAGCCCCAGCATTTT.

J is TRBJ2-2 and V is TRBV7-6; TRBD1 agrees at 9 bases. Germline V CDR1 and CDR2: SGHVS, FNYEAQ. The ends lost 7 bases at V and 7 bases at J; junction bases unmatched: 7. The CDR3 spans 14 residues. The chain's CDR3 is CASNGQGNRGELFF. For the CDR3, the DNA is TGTGCCAGCAACGGACAGGGGAATCGCGGGGAGCTGTTTTTT. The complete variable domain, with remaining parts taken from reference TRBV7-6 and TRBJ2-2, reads GAGVSQSPRYKVTKRGQDVALRCDPISGHVSLYWYRQALGQGPEFLTYFNYEAQQDKSGLPNDRFSAERPEGSISTLTIQRTEQRDSAMYRCASNGQGNRGELFFGEGSRLTVL.

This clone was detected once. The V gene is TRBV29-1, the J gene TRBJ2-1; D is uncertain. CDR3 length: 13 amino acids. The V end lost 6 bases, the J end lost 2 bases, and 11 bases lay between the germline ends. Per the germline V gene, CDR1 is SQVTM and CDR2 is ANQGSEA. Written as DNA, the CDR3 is TGCAGCGTCCCGGGTCAAACCTACAATGAGCAGTTCTTC. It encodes CSVPGQTYNEQFF.

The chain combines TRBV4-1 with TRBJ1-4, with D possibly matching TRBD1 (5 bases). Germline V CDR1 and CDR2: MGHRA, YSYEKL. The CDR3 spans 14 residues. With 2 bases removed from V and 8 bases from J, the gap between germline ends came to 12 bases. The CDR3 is CASSQSGGREKLFF. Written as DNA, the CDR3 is TGCGCCAGCAGCCAATCGGGGGGTCGGGAAAAACTGTTTTTT.

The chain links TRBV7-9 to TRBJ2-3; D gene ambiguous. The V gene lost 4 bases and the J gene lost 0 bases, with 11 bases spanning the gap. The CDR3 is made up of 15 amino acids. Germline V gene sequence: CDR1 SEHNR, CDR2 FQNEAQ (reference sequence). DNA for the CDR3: TGTGCCAGCAGCTGGTCCAGGTCGAGCACAGATACGCAGTATTTT. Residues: CASSWSRSSTDTQYF.

The CDR3, as DNA: TGTGCCAGCAGTCTCGGACTAGCGGGGTACAATGAGCAGTTCTTC. Its translation is CASSLGLAGYNEQFF. This chain connects TRBV27 to TRBJ2-1, with 12 bases lining up with TRBD2. This CDR3 is 15 amino acids long. Per the germline V gene, CDR1 is MNHEY and CDR2 is SMNVEV (reference sequence). Unmatched junction bases numbered 3, after V lost 5 bases and J lost 4 bases.

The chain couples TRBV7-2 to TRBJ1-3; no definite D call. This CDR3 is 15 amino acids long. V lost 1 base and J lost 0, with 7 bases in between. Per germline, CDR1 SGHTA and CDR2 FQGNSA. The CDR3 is CASSLVVSSGNTIYF. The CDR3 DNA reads TGTGCCAGCAGCTTAGTAGTTTCCTCTGGAAACACCATATATTTT.